What follows are 29 T cell receptor beta chains derived from one specimen sequenced in a study of CD4 T cells in relation to SARS-CoV-2 and coronaviruses. Method: immunoSEQ multiplex PCR; TCRdb's copy keeps in-frame clones and lacks some. The table includes 43,000 or so clones, approximately 80% detected once. The antigens of these receptors remain unknown. What was sequenced was naive CD4+ T cells from PBMCs, cultured in vitro. As to subset: naive CD4+ T cells isolated by negative enrichment. These receptors were collected from an adult with COVID-19.

V and J are TRBV5-1 and TRBJ2-5; D perhaps matches TRBD1 (5 bases). CDR3 length equals 15 residues. Between the trimmed V and J ends, which lost 0 bases and 5 bases, there was a span of 14 bases. From germline, CDR1 is SGHRS and CDR2 YFSETQ. The CDR3 here is CASSLGSGPQETQYF. CDR3 DNA sequence: TGCGCCAGCAGCTTGGGGTCAGGGCCACAGGAGACCCAGTACTTC.

The genes are TRBV6-5 and TRBJ1-1, with 9 nucleotides matching TRBD1. The CDR3 extends over 15 amino acids. The ends lost 7 bases at V and 3 bases at J; junction bases unmatched: 9. Germline V lookup: CDR1 MNHEY, CDR2 SVGAGI. The CDR3 bases are TGTGCCAGCAAAGCCCCGGGACAGGGCCACACTGAAGCTTTCTTT. This encodes CASKAPGQGHTEAFF.

V gene TRBV18 combines with J gene TRBJ2-1; 11 nucleotides line up with TRBD2. CDR3 length: 15 residues. Trimming removed 3 bases from V and 5 bases from J; junction bases left unmatched: 3. The germline V gene has CDR1 KGHSH and CDR2 LQKENI. The DNA for the CDR3 is TGTGCCAGCTCACCTAAACTAGCGGGAGACAATGAGCAGTTCTTC. Its translation is CASSPKLAGDNEQFF.

Here the CDR3 DNA reads TGTGCCAGCAGTTCCCCCCCGGGAGGGTCCTACGAGCAGTACTTC. This sequence encodes CASSSPPGGSYEQYF. V gene TRBV28 combines with J gene TRBJ2-7, with 8 bases identical to TRBD2. The CDR3 is made up of 15 amino acids. Germline V gene lookup returns CDR1 MDHEN and CDR2 SYDVKM. V shed 4 bases, J shed 1 base, and the junction held 6 bases outside the gene matches.

The chain combines TRBV28 with TRBJ2-1; D is undetermined. CDR1 is MDHEN and CDR2 is SYDVKM in the germline V gene. Between the trimmed V and J ends, which lost 3 bases and 1 base, there was a span of 7 bases. The CDR3 covers 14 residues. CDR3 DNA: TGTGCCAGCAGTTTGGGCGGATCCTACAATGAGCAGTTCTTC. Translating gives CASSLGGSYNEQFF.

V gene TRBV11-2 combines with J gene TRBJ2-7; possibly TRBD1 for D (5 bases). Germline loops: CDR1 SGHAT, CDR2 FQNNGV. The ends were cut back, 5 bases at V and 2 bases at J, with 16 bases in the middle. CDR3 length: 15 residues. CDR3 coding DNA: TGTGCCAGCAGCCTAGTCCGTCAGGGCGCCTACGAGCAGTACTTC. This sequence encodes CASSLVRQGAYEQYF.

The chain carries TRBV10-3 and TRBJ2-7, with a tentative D call TRBD1 (5 bases). Germline CDR1 is ENHRY and CDR2 is SYGVKD. The CDR3 sequence is 14 residues long. Trimming shortened V by 0 bases and J by 6 bases, and 12 bases separated the two germline ends. The CDR3 region is CAISESGPSLEQYF. CDR3 in DNA: TGTGCCATCAGTGAGTCGGGGCCCTCTCTCGAGCAGTACTTC.

This rearrangement joins TRBV2 to TRBJ1-6; D uncertain. Germline assignment: CDR1 SNHLY and CDR2 FYNNEI. The ends were cut back, 3 bases at V and 3 bases at J, with 18 bases in the middle. CDR3 length: 18 amino acids. The CDR3 coding sequence is TGTGCCAGCAGTGATTTGCCATCTAGGCAGTACTATAATTCACCCCTCCACTTT. Residues: CASSDLPSRQYYNSPLHF.

The DNA of the CDR3 is TGTGCCAGCAGCCACCGGACTAGCGGAAAAAGCTCCTACGAGCAGTACTTC. Translating it yields CASSHRTSGKSSYEQYF. The J gene is TRBJ2-7, the V gene TRBV3-1 (or the pseudogene TRBV3-2), with 10 bases that match TRBD2. Germline V CDR1 and CDR2: LGHDT, YNNKEL (reference sequence). This CDR3 is built from 17 residues. Germline trimming cut 3 bases from V and 0 bases from J; bases unmatched to any gene: 8.

This chain uses TRBV9 with TRBJ1-5, with TRBD1 identical over 7 bases. Germline assignment: CDR1 SGDLS and CDR2 YYNGEE. CDR3 length equals 15 residues. V shed 3 bases, J shed 0 bases, and the junction held 3 bases outside the gene matches. The DNA of the CDR3 is TGTGCCAGCAGCGCACAGGGGAATAGCAATCAGCCCCAGCATTTT. It specifies CASSAQGNSNQPQHF.

The CDR3 nucleotides are TGTGCCAGCAGCTTAGCCCGGCTCCAAGAAAAACTGTTTTTT. This gives the protein CASSLARLQEKLFF. The genes are TRBV7-8 and TRBJ1-4; the D is unclear. Germline CDR1 SGHVS, CDR2 FQNEAQ. With 0 bases removed from V and 8 bases from J, the gap between germline ends came to 10 bases. The CDR3 is 14 residues long.

This rearrangement joins TRBV9 to TRBJ1-2; 7 bases match TRBD1. Germline loops: CDR1 SGDLS, CDR2 YYNGEE. Unmatched junction bases numbered 6, after V lost 3 bases and J lost 4 bases. The CDR3 is 14 amino acids. CDR3 sequence: CASSARDSTYGYTF. As DNA, the CDR3 is TGTGCCAGCAGCGCCCGGGACAGCACCTATGGCTACACCTTC.

The V gene is TRBV19, the J gene TRBJ2-3, with 9 bases aligning to TRBD2. This CDR3 is 16 amino acids long. Germline V gene data show CDR1 as LNHDA and CDR2 as SQIVND (reference sequence). Trimming removed 5 bases from V and 1 base from J; junction bases left unmatched: 7. The CDR3 DNA reads TGTGCCAGTAGTCCCTTAGCGGGAGCCGGCACAGATACGCAGTATTTT. Residues: CASSPLAGAGTDTQYF.

The rearrangement joins TRBV4-2 to TRBJ2-1; 9 positions agree with TRBD2. Germline V gene sequence: CDR1 LGHNA, CDR2 YNFKEQ. The CDR3 has 14 amino acids. V was pared by 0 bases and J by 10 bases, with 4 bases of the junction left unmatched. The CDR3 coding sequence is TGTGCCAGCAGCCAAGAAGGACTAGCGCGAGAGCAGTTCTTC. This codes for CASSQEGLAREQFF.

The V call is TRBV7-9, the J call TRBJ2-7; D might be TRBD2 (9 bases). In germline, CDR1 is SEHNR, CDR2 FQNEAQ (reference sequence). The length of the CDR3 is 17 residues. Trimming stripped 5 bases from V and 0 bases from J, with 20 bases between. The CDR3 sequence is CASSHRGAGGPSYEQYF. DNA of the CDR3: TGTGCCAGCAGCCACAGGGGGGCGGGAGGGCCCTCCTACGAGCAGTACTTC.

V and J are TRBV7-9 and TRBJ1-3; D is perhaps TRBD1 (5 bases). The V gene lost 5 bases and the J gene lost 4 bases, with 12 bases spanning the gap. There are 14 residues in the CDR3. Germline CDR1 SEHNR, CDR2 FQNEAQ (reference sequence). The CDR3 is CASSRATAGNTIYF. The CDR3 bases are TGTGCCAGCAGCCGGGCGACAGCCGGAAACACCATATATTTT.

This chain joins TRBV9 and TRBJ1-3, with D unclear. V shed 3 bases and J shed 10 bases, with 14 bases lying between them. The CDR3 loop spans 13 amino acids. Germline V gene lookup returns CDR1 SGDLS and CDR2 YYNGEE. The CDR3 loop reads CASSDPPGRTIYF. CDR3 nucleotide sequence: TGTGCCAGCAGCGACCCCCCTGGAAGGACCATATATTTT.

DNA for the CDR3: TGTGCCAGCAGCGCGGGACAGGGGGGTGGCTACACCTTC. Encoded protein: CASSAGQGGGYTF. The chain uses TRBV5-6 and TRBJ1-2; 11 bases match TRBD1. This CDR3 comprises 13 residues. The V gene end was trimmed by 4 bases and the J gene end by 7 bases; junction bases not matched to a gene: 3. Germline V gene lookup returns CDR1 SGHDT and CDR2 YYEEEE.

CDR3 nucleotide sequence: TGTGCCAGCAGGTTGGAGACCCAGTACTTC. The encoded protein is CASRLETQYF. The V gene is TRBV6-5, the J gene TRBJ2-5; no clear D. V was shortened by 6 bases and J by 5 bases, with 4 bases between the two germline ends. The CDR3 is 10 residues long. Germline-derived CDR1 and CDR2 are MNHEY and SVGAGI.

The chain is built from TRBV9 and TRBJ2-2, with D perhaps TRBD1 or TRBD2 (5 bases each). The CDR3 is 14 amino acids. The V end was cut by 4 bases, the J end by 2 bases, with 9 bases between. Germline V gene data show CDR1 as SGDLS and CDR2 as YYNGEE. The CDR3 loop is CASSRGGNTGELFF. The CDR3 nucleotides read TGTGCCAGCAGCCGGGGCGGAAACACCGGGGAGCTGTTTTTT.

CDR3 bases: TGTGCCAGCAATCCTGAAAGCTCTGGAAACACCATATATTTT. Amino acid sequence: CASNPESSGNTIYF. The J gene is TRBJ1-3, the V gene TRBV6-5; D ambiguous. The CDR3 totals 14 residues. Germline-derived CDR1 and CDR2 are MNHEY and SVGAGI. V lost 7 bases, J lost 0 bases, and 10 bases lay in between.

The gene calls are TRBV2 and TRBJ2-3; D might be TRBD1 or TRBD2, each matching 5 bases. Looked up from germline, CDR1 is SNHLY and CDR2 is FYNNEI. This CDR3 contains 14 residues. V lost 6 bases to trimming and J lost 0 bases, with 10 bases between them. The DNA of the CDR3 is TGTGCCAGCAGAGGGGACCCTAGCACAGATACGCAGTATTTT. Encoded protein: CASRGDPSTDTQYF. Supplemented by reference TRBV2 and TRBJ2-3, the full variable domain reads EPEVTQTPSHQVTQMGQEVILRCVPISNHLYFYWYRQILGQKVEFLVSFYNNEISEKSEIFDDQFSVERPDGSNFTLKIRSTKLEDSAMYFCASRGDPSTDTQYFGPGTRLTVL.

The V and J genes are TRBV10-3 and TRBJ2-1; 11 nucleotides agree with TRBD2. The CDR3 totals 15 residues. Germline loops: CDR1 ENHRY, CDR2 SYGVKD. Trimming cost V 6 bases and J 6 bases; bases outside gene matches: 7. CDR3 nucleotide sequence: TGTGCCATCAGCGATAGCGGGAGGGCAGGCAATGAGCAGTTCTTC. Amino acids: CAISDSGRAGNEQFF.

The gene calls are TRBV14 and TRBJ2-5; D gene uncertain. CDR1 SGHDN and CDR2 FVKESK come from the germline V gene. The CDR3 consists of 14 residues. Trimming took 0 bases from V and 2 from J, leaving 7 bases between them. The CDR3 sequence: CASSQDLRQETQYF. The CDR3 nucleotides read TGTGCCAGCAGCCAAGATCTGCGGCAAGAGACCCAGTACTTC.

V is TRBV3-1 (or the pseudogene TRBV3-2) and J is TRBJ1-1; 7 positions match TRBD1. J gave up 5 bases and V 4 bases, and 7 bases lay outside the gene matches. Germline V gives CDR1 LGHDT, CDR2 YNNKEL (reference sequence). The CDR3 has 14 amino acids. In DNA form, the CDR3 reads TGTGCCAGCAGCCCGCGTCCGACAGGGACTGAAGCTTTCTTT. This codes for CASSPRPTGTEAFF.

The CDR3 region has the DNA TGCGCCAGCAGCTTGGTGGCAGTCACTGCGGGGACCCAGTACTTC. Its protein product is CASSLVAVTAGTQYF. The chain combines TRBV5-1 with TRBJ2-5, with D maybe TRBD2 (5 bases). The CDR3 is 15 residues long. Per germline, CDR1 SGHRS and CDR2 YFSETQ. V was pared by 0 bases and J by 7 bases, with 16 bases between.

This rearrangement joins TRBV2 to TRBJ1-6, with 10 bases fitting TRBD1. Trimming removed 6 bases from V and 8 bases from J; junction bases left unmatched: 7. Germline CDR1 and CDR2: SNHLY and FYNNEI. CDR3 size: 15 residues. The DNA for the CDR3 is TGTGCCAGCAGCCAGCAGACAGGGGGCGATTCACCCCTCCACTTT. Amino acids: CASSQQTGGDSPLHF.

V gene TRBV7-9 combines with J gene TRBJ2-1, with 11 bases fitting TRBD2. The CDR3 runs to 16 residues. With V trimmed by 5 bases and J by 6 bases, 9 bases remained unmatched. CDR1 and CDR2 (germline): SEHNR, FQNEAQ (reference sequence). The chain's CDR3 is CASSLNPSGRTNEQFF. CDR3 in DNA: TGTGCCAGCAGCCTAAATCCTAGCGGGAGGACCAATGAGCAGTTCTTC.

The chain is built from TRBV15 and TRBJ2-7; D unclear. The V and J ends lost 3 bases and 6 bases respectively, with 12 bases between them. Germline assignment: CDR1 LNHNV and CDR2 YYDKDF (reference sequence). The CDR3 is 13 amino acids. The CDR3 protein is CATSRVVGSEQYF. The CDR3 coding sequence is TGTGCCACCAGCAGGGTAGTTGGCAGCGAGCAGTACTTC.